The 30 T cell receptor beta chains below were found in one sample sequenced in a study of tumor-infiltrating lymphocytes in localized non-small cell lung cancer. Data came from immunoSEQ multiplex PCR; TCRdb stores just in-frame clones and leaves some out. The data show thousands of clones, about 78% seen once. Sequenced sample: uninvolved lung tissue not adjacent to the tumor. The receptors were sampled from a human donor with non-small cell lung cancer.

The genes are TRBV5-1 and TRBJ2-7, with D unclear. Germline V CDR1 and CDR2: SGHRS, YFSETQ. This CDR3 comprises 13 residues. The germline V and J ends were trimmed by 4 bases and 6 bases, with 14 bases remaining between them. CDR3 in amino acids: CASSTLLGREQYF. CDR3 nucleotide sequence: TGCGCCAGCAGCACCCTACTCGGACGCGAGCAGTACTTC.

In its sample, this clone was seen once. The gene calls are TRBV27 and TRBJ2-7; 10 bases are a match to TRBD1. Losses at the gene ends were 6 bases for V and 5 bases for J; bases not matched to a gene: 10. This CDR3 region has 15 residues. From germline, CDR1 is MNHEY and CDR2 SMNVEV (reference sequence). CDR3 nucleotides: TGTGCCAGCAGAAAACCGGGACAGGGGAGAAACGAGCAGTACTTC. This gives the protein CASRKPGQGRNEQYF.

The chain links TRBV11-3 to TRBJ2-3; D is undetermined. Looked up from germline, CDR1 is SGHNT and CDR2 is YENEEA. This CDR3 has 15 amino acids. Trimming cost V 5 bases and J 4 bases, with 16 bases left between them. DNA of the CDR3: TGTGCCAGCAGCCCATCCTCCCCTTCTCCAGATACGCAGTATTTT. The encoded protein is CASSPSSPSPDTQYF.

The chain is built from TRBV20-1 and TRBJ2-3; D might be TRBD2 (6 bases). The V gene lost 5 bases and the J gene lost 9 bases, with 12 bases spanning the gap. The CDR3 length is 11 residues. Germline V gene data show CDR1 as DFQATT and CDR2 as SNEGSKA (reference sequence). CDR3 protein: CSALDGGTQYF. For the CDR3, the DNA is TGCAGTGCTCTAGACGGAGGGACGCAGTATTTT.

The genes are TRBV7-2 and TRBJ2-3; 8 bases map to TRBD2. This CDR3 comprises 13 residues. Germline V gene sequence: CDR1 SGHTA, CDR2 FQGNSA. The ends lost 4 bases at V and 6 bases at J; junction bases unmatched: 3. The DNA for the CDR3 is TGTGCCAGCAGCTCAATAGCGGGGGATACGCAGTATTTT. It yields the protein CASSSIAGDTQYF. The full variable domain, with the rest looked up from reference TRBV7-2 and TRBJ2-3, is GAGVSQSPSNKVTEKGKDVELRCDPISGHTALYWYRQSLGQGLEFLIYFQGNSAPDKSGLPSDRFSAERTGGSVSTLTIQRTQQEDSAVYLCASSSIAGDTQYFGPGTRLTVL.

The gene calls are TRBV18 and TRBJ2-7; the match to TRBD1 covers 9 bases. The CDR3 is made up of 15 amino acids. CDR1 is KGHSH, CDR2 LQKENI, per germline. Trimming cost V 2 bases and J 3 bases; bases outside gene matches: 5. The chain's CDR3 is CASSPGGQGIYEQYF. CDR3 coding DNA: TGTGCCAGCTCACCAGGAGGACAGGGGATCTACGAGCAGTACTTC.

DNA for the CDR3: TGTGCCAGCAGGGGGGGGACAGGGTCAAACGAGCAGTACTTC. Translated, it gives CASRGGTGSNEQYF. This rearrangement joins TRBV2 to TRBJ2-7; 9 positions match TRBD1. The germline gives CDR1 SNHLY, CDR2 FYNNEI. V was pared by 6 bases and J by 5 bases, with 8 bases of the junction left unmatched. This CDR3 has 14 amino acids.

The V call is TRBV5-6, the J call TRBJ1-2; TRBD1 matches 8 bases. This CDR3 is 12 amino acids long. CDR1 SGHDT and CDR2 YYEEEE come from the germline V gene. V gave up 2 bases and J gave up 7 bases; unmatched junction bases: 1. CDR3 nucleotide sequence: TGTGCCAGCAGCTTTGACAGGGGTGGCTACACCTTC. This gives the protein CASSFDRGGYTF.

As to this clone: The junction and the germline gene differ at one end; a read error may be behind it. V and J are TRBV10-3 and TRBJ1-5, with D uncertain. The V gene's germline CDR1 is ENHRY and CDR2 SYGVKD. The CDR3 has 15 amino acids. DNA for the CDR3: TGTGCCAGCAGTTACCGGGTGGGAGACAATCAGCCCCAGCATTTT. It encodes CASSYRVGDNQPQHF.

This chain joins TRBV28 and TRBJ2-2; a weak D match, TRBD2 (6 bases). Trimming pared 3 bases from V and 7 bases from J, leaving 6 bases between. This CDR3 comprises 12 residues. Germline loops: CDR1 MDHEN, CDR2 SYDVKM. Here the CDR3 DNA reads TGTGCCAGCAGTTTCGGGGGCGGGGAGCTGTTTTTT. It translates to CASSFGGGELFF.

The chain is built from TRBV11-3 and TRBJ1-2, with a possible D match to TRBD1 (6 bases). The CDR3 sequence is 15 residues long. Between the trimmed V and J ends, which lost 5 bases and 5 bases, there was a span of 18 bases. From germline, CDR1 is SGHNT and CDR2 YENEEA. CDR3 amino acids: CASSARMDSPYGYTF. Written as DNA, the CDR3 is TGTGCCAGCAGCGCCCGAATGGACAGCCCATATGGCTACACCTTC.

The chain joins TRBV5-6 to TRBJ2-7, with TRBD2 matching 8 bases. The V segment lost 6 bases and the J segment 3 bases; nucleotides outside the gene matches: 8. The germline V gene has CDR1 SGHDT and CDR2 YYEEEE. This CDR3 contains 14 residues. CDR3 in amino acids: CASKGTGGIYEQYF. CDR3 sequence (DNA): TGTGCCAGCAAGGGCACGGGAGGGATCTACGAGCAGTACTTC.

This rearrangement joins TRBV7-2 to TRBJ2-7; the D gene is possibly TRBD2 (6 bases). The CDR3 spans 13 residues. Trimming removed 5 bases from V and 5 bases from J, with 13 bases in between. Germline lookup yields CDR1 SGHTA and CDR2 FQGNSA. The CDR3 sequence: CASSLQGGHEQYF. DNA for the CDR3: TGTGCCAGCAGCCTCCAGGGAGGCCACGAGCAGTACTTC. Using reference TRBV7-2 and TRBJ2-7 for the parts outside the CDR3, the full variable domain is GAGVSQSPSNKVTEKGKDVELRCDPISGHTALYWYRQSLGQGLEFLIYFQGNSAPDKSGLPSDRFSAERTGGSVSTLTIQRTQQEDSAVYLCASSLQGGHEQYFGPGTRLTVT.

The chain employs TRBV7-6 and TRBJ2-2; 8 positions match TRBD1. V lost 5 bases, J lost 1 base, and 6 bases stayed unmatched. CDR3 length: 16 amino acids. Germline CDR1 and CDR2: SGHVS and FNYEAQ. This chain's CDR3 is CASSPPGTGNTGELFF. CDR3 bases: TGTGCCAGCAGCCCCCCCGGGACAGGGAACACCGGGGAGCTGTTTTTT.

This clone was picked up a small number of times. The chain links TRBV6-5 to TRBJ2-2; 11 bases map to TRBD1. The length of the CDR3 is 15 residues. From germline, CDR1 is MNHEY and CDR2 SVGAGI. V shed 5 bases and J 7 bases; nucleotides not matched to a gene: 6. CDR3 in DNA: TGTGCCAGCAGTACGGACAGGGGGCGAAGCGGGGAGCTGTTTTTT. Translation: CASSTDRGRSGELFF.

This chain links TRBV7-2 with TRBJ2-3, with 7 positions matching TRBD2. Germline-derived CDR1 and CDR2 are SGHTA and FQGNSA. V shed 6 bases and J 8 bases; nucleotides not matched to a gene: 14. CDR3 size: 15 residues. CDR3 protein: CASSTWGGETSTQYF. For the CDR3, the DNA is TGTGCCAGCAGTACCTGGGGGGGTGAAACAAGTACGCAGTATTTT.

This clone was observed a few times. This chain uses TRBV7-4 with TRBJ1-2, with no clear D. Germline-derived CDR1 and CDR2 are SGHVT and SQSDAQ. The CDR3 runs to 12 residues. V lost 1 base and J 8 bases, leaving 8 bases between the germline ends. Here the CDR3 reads CASSLDIGGYTF. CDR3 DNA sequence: TGTGCCAGCAGCTTAGACATCGGGGGCTACACCTTC. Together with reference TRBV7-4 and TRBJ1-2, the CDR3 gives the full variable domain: GAGVSQSPRYKVAKRGRDVALRCDSISGHVTLYWYRQTLGQGSEVLTYSQSDAQRDKSGRPSGRFSAERPERSVSTLKIQRTEQGDSAVYLCASSLDIGGYTFGSGTRLTVV.

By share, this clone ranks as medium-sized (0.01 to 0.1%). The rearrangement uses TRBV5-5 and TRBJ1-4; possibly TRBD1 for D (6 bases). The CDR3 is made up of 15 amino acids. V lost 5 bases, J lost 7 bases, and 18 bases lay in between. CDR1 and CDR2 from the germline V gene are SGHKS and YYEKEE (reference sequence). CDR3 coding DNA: TGTGCCAGCAGTAATGGCGTCAGGGGTAGTGAAAAACTGTTTTTT. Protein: CASSNGVRGSEKLFF.

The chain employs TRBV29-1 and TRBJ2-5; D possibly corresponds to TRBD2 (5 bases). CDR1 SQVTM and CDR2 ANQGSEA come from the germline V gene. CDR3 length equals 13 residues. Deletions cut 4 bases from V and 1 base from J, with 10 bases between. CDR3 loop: CSVGRGLQETQYF. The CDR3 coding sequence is TGCAGCGTTGGTCGAGGGCTCCAAGAGACCCAGTACTTC. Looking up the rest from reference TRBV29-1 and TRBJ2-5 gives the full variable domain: SAVISQKPSRDICQRGTSLTIQCQVDSQVTMMFWYRQQPGQSLTLIATANQGSEATYESGFVIDKFPISRPNLTFSTLTVSNMSPEDSSIYLCSVGRGLQETQYFGPGTRLLVL.

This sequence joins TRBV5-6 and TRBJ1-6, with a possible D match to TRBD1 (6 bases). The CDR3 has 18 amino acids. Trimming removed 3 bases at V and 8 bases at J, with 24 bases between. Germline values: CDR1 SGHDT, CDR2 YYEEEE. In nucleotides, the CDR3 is TGTGCCAGCAGCTCGACCCACTACAGGGCACGAGGGGATTCACCCCTCCACTTT. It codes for CASSSTHYRARGDSPLHF. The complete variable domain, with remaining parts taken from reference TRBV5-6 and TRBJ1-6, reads DAGVTQSPTHLIKTRGQQVTLRCSPKSGHDTVSWYQQALGQGPQFIFQYYEEEERQRGNFPDRFSGHQFPNYSSELNVNALLLGDSALYLCASSSTHYRARGDSPLHFGNGTRLTVT.

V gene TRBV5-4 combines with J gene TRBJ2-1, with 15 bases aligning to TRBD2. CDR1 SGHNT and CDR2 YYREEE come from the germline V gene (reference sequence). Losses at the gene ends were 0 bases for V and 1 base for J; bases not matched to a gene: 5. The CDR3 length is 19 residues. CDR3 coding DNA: TGTGCCAGCAGCTTGGAGGGACTAGCGGGGGGCAGGTCCTACAATGAGCAGTTCTTC. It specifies CASSLEGLAGGRSYNEQFF.

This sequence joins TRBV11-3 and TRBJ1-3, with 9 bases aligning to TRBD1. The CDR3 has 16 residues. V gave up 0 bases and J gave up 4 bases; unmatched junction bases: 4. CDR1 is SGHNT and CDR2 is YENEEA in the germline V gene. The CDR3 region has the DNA TGTGCCAGCAGCTTAGAGGACAGGGGTAAAGGAAACACCATATATTTT. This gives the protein CASSLEDRGKGNTIYF.

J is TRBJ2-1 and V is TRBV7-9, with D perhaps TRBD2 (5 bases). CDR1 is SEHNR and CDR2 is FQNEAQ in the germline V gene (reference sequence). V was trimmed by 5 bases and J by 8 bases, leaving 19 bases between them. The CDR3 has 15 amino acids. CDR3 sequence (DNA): TGTGCCAGCAGCCCGGGATTTAATATCATCGATGAGCAGTTCTTC. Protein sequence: CASSPGFNIIDEQFF.

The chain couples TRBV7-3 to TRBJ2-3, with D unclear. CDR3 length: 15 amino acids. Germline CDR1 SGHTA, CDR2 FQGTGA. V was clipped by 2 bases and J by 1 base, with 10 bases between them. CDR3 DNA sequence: TGTGCCAGCAGCTTAGTCATGGGTCGCACAGATACGCAGTATTTT. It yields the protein CASSLVMGRTDTQYF.

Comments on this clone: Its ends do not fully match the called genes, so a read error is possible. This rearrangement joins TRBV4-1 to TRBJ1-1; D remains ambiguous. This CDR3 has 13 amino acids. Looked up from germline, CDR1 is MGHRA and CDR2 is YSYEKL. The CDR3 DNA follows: TGTGCCAGCAGCCTCATACGGAACACTGAAGCTTTCTTT. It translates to CASSLIRNTEAFF.

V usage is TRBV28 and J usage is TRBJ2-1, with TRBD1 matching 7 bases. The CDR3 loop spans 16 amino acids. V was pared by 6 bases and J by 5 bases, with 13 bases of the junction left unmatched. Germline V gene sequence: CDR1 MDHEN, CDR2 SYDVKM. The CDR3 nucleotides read TGTGCCAGCAGCCCAAACAGACAGGGCGAGAACAATGAGCAGTTCTTC. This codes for CASSPNRQGENNEQFF.

CDR3 sequence: CAISETDRLPIPQHF. The DNA for the CDR3 is TGTGCCATCAGTGAGACGGACAGGCTCCCAATTCCCCAGCATTTT. V gene TRBV10-3 combines with J gene TRBJ1-5, with 7 bases fitting TRBD1. Looked up from germline, CDR1 is ENHRY and CDR2 is SYGVKD. V trimming: 2 bases; J trimming: 10 bases; junction bases outside the gene matches: 11. This CDR3 is built from 15 residues.

In DNA form, the CDR3 reads TGTGCCAGCAGTGAAGCCCCATCCACTAGCACAGATACGCAGTATTTT. Protein product: CASSEAPSTSTDTQYF. The chain carries TRBV2 and TRBJ2-3, with D unclear. The CDR3 length is 16 residues. V lost 0 bases and J lost 0, with 10 bases in between. The germline V gene has CDR1 SNHLY and CDR2 FYNNEI.

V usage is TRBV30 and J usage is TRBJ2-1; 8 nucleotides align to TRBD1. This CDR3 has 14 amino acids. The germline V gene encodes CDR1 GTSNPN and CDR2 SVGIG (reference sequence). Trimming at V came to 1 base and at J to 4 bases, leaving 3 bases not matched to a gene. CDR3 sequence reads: CAWSARTGYNEQFF. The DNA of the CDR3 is TGTGCCTGGAGTGCGCGGACAGGGTACAATGAGCAGTTCTTC.

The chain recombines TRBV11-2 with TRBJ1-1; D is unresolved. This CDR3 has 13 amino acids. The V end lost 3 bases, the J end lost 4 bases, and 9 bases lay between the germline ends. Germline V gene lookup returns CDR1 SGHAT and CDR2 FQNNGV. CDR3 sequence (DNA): TGTGCCAGCAGCTTCCGTGAGGGCACTGAAGCTTTCTTT. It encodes CASSFREGTEAFF.